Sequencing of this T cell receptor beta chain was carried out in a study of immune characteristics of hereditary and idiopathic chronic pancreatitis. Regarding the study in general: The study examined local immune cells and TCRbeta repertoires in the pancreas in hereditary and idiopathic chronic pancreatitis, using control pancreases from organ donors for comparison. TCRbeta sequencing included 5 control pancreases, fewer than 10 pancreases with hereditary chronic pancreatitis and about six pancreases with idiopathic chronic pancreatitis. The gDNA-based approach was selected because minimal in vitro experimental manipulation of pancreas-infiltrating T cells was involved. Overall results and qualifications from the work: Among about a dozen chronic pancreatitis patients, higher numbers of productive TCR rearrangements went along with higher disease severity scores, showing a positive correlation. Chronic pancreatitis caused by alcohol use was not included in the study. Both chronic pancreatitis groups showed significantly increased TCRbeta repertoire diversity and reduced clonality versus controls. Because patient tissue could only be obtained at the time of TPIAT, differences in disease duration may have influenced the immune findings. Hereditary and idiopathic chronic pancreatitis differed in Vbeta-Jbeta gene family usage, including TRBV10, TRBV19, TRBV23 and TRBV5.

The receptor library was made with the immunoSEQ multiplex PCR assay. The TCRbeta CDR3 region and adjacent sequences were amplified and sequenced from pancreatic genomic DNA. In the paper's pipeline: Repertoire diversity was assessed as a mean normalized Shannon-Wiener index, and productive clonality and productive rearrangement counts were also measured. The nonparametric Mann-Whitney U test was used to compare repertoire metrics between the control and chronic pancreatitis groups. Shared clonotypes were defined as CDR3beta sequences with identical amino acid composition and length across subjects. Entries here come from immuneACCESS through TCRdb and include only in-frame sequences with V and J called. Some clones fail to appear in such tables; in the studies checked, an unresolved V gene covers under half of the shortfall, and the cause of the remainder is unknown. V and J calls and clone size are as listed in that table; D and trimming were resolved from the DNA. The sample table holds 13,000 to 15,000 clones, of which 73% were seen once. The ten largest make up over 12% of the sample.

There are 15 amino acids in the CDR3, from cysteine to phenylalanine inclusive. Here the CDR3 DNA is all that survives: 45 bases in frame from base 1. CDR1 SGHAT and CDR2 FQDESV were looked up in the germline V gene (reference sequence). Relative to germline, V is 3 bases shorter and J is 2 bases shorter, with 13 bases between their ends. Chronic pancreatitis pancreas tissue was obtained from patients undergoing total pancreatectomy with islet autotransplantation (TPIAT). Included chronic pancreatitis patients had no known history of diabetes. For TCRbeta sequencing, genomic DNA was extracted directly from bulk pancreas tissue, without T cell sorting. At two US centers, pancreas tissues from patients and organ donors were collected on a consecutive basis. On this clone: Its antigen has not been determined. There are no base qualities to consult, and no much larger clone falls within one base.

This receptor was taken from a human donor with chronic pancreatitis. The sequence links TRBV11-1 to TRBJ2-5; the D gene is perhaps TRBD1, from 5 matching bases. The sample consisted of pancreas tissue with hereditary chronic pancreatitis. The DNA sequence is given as TGTGCCAGCAGCTTGGATCAGGGCTCTCAAGAGACCCAGTACTTC. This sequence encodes CASSLDQGSQETQYF.